This T cell receptor (beta chain) was identified during a study of blood T cells in healthy people across ages. Study at large: For every two T cells, template switching captured about one barcoded beta molecule.

In this sample, this clonotype turned up a few times. For the second PCR, which ran for roughly 7 to 11 cycles, a sample-barcoded 5' primer and a J-beta primer mix were used. MiXCR, run by TCRdb on the 5' RACE reads, gives a single entry per CDR3 protein. The profile shows hundreds of thousands of distinct CDR3 sequences, around 54% of them singletons. The CDR3 sequence is 14 residues long. V lost 3 bases and J lost 4; bases outside the gene matches: 4. CDR1 is SQVTM and CDR2 is ANQGSEA in the germline V gene. This sequence joins TRBV29-1 and TRBJ2-1; TRBD1 matches at 9 bases. The sequencing input was blood. This sequence originates from a man in his sixties in good health. The CDR3 region has the DNA TGCAGCGTTGATGGGACAGGGCCATACAATGAGCAGTTCTTC. It yields the protein CSVDGTGPYNEQFF.